There are many counts of the clone carrying this T cell receptor beta chain. The antigen is undetermined. The same CDR3 arises from other DNA sequences in this sample as well. These data come from a study of metastatic and nonmetastatic thyroid tumors. The overall study: Across peripheral blood and tumor or nodule tissue samples taken from malignant and benign thyroid patients, the repertoires were compared with one another. Findings and caveats of the study: Compared with benign nodules, malignant thyroid tumors were reported to have significantly higher TCR beta diversity in both blood and tumor.

CDR3 length: 20 amino acids. With 4 bases clipped from V and 5 bases from J, the junction kept 22 bases outside the gene matches. CDR1 LGHDT and CDR2 YNNKEL come from the germline V gene (reference sequence). TCRdb re-called the PCR reads with MiXCR. The table has over 35,000 clones, roughly 14% seen once. All patients were untreated before thyroid surgery. The clonotype comes from a female donor with papillary thyroid cancer or a benign thyroid nodule (not recorded which). Some clones in this sample may be carry-over from other donors' samples. The chain uses TRBV3-1 and TRBJ2-1; 8 nucleotides agree with TRBD1. The source material was blood. The CDR3 protein is CASSPPPLDREIIHHNEQFF. The CDR3 DNA is TGTGCCAGCAGCCCCCCTCCGTTGGACAGGGAAATAATCCACCACAATGAGCAGTTCTTC.